The rows below give T cell receptor beta chains drawn from one sample of a study of T cell responses to AZD1222 COVID-19 vaccine. Generated by immunoSEQ multiplex PCR, the TCRdb table keeps only in-frame clones and is missing some. Among around 160,000 clones listed, 70% to 90% were seen once. Sequenced material: peripheral blood, taken on day 0 of AZD1222 vaccination. All receptors derive from an adult in good health. The conserved cysteine and the conserved F or W are not part of the CDR3 here. The order of the fields is J gene, clone size, V gene, CDR3 length, CDR3 protein. Not all rows give a size; the values are once, few, many and, for expanded clones, a class.

TRBJ1-2 . TRBV14 13 ASSQDKGSHYGYT
TRBJ1-2 . TRBV7-3 15 ASSPTGGTGANYGYT
TRBJ1-1 . TRBV7-2 13 ASSPRTGGDTEAF
TRBJ1-2 . TRBV28 12 ASRETGGGYGYT
TRBJ1-5 . TRBV7-2 12 ASSQTGGYQPQH
TRBJ1-6 . TRBV10-2 12 ASSERQDNSPLH
TRBJ2-2 . TRBV6-6 14 ASSKLVAEAGGELF
TRBJ2-7 . TRBV7-2 13 ASSLTWEGRYEQY
TRBJ2-7 . TRBV5-6 9 ASSLGYEQY
TRBJ1-4 once TRBV5-1 13 ASSLAGQGGEKLF
TRBJ1-6 . TRBV28 16 ASSPYLYRDRGSSPLH
TRBJ2-1 once TRBV6-2/TRBV6-3 13 ASSLQSGFYNEQF
TRBJ2-7 . TRBV28 13 ASSPSRFVGYEQY
TRBJ2-7 . TRBV7-9 12 ASSLGTSGDEQY
TRBJ2-7 . TRBV7-9 12 ASSFGPGNYEQY
TRBJ2-7 . TRBV28 15 ASSFGRTSGRVLGQY
TRBJ1-1 . TRBV3-1/TRBV3-2 11 ASSLQGGQKAF
TRBJ1-2 . TRBV7-9 11 ASSLTRDYGYT
TRBJ2-1 few TRBV24-1 18 ATSDRGQGRLRDPYNEQF
TRBJ1-5 . TRBV2 11 ASRDRLNQPQH
TRBJ1-6 . TRBV27 13 ASSITSSYNSPLH
TRBJ1-4 few TRBV6-5 12 ASSTGPTNEKLF
TRBJ2-1 few TRBV5-5 13 ASSLGLAGLNEQF
TRBJ2-1 few TRBV11-2 15 ASSLRQTSGHYNEQF
TRBJ2-2 few TRBV5-4 14 ASSWGQGANTGELF
TRBJ1-4 once TRBV5-5 11 ASSLFLREKLF
TRBJ2-5 . TRBV5-4 11 ASSRGRGETQY
TRBJ1-1 . TRBV7-9 11 ASSPNPKGEAF
TRBJ2-6 few TRBV7-8 14 ASSPGVITGANVLT
TRBJ2-5 . TRBV7-9 13 ASSRRGGSKETQY
TRBJ2-1 . TRBV2 14 ASSWTSGSFRNEQF
TRBJ1-2 . TRBV7-2 12 ASTLVVRSYGYT